The 16 T cell receptor beta chains below were found in one sample sequenced in a study of blood T cell repertoires in COVID-19 (dated by TCRdb to 2020 to 2021). The library came from the immunoSEQ multiplex PCR assay. Drawn from immuneACCESS, this table holds only the in-frame rearrangements with V and J called that TCRdb kept. Clones are partly lost; checked studies trace under half to an unresolved V gene and leave the rest unexplained. The sample profile shows hundreds of thousands of clones; 90% of them were found once. The top ten clones comprise under 1.1% of the sample. Sequenced input: peripheral blood. The source of these receptors is a woman aged 40-49 years with COVID-19, enrolled during active disease.

This rearrangement joins TRBV28 to TRBJ1-1; D is possibly TRBD1 (5 bases). The germline V and J ends were trimmed by 5 bases and 0 bases, with 13 bases remaining between them. The germline gives CDR1 MDHEN, CDR2 SYDVKM. The CDR3 has 15 residues. The CDR3, as DNA: TGTGCCAGCAGTCCACGCACCAGGGTGAACACTGAAGCTTTCTTT. It specifies CASSPRTRVNTEAFF.

The chain joins TRBV19 to TRBJ1-4; 8 nucleotides agree with TRBD1. The ends lost 5 bases at V and 4 bases at J; junction bases unmatched: 6. There are 15 residues in the CDR3. From germline, CDR1 is LNHDA and CDR2 SQIVND (reference sequence). CDR3 bases: TGTGCCAGTAGTGTCAACAGGGGGGATAATGAAAAACTGTTTTTT. Protein sequence: CASSVNRGDNEKLFF.

The V and J genes are TRBV4-1 and TRBJ2-1; 7 nucleotides line up with TRBD2. The ends lost 3 bases at V and 3 bases at J; junction bases unmatched: 20. The germline V gene has CDR1 MGHRA and CDR2 YSYEKL. The CDR3 totals 20 residues. In DNA form, the CDR3 reads TGCGCCAGCAGCCAGAAAAGCCCATCGGGAAGCGGGACGTTCTACAATGAGCAGTTCTTC. This encodes CASSQKSPSGSGTFYNEQFF.

V is TRBV6-6 and J is TRBJ2-7; D might be TRBD1 (7 bases). The CDR3 has 14 residues. Trimming cost V 6 bases and J 0 bases, with 12 bases left between them. Looked up from germline, CDR1 is MNHNY and CDR2 is SVGAGI (reference sequence). The CDR3 DNA reads as TGTGCCAGCAGGGCCAGGGGGGCCTCCTACGAGCAGTACTTC. As protein: CASRARGASYEQYF.

The chain employs TRBV9 and TRBJ2-3; 9 bases are a match to TRBD2. Trimming removed 1 base from V and 1 base from J; junction bases left unmatched: 7. This CDR3 spans 17 amino acids. Germline V lookup: CDR1 SGDLS, CDR2 YYNGEE. CDR3 DNA sequence: TGTGCCAGCAGCGTACCTCGCGGGAGGGGAGGCACAGATACGCAGTATTTT. Translation: CASSVPRGRGGTDTQYF.

This chain links TRBV5-6 with TRBJ2-7; TRBD1 is a possible D gene (5 bases). CDR3 length: 12 amino acids. The germline V and J ends were trimmed by 5 bases and 4 bases, with 10 bases remaining between them. From germline, CDR1 is SGHDT and CDR2 YYEEEE. The CDR3 spells CASSYQGYEQYF. CDR3 nucleotide sequence: TGTGCCAGCAGTTACCAGGGTTACGAGCAGTACTTC.

V gene TRBV24-1 combines with J gene TRBJ2-1, with D perhaps TRBD2 (5 bases). The V gene lost 2 bases and the J gene lost 2 bases, with 12 bases spanning the gap. CDR1 KGHDR and CDR2 SFDVKD come from the germline V gene. The CDR3 contains 16 residues. CDR3 in DNA: TGTGCCACCAGTGATTCGCGGAGAGGGCCCTACAATGAGCAGTTCTTC. Translated, it gives CATSDSRRGPYNEQFF.

This chain joins TRBV7-2 and TRBJ2-2, with a possible D match to TRBD2 (5 bases). The V end was cut by 5 bases, the J end by 4 bases, with 17 bases between. The CDR3 loop spans 16 amino acids. CDR1 is SGHTA and CDR2 is FQGNSA in the germline V gene. For the CDR3, the DNA is TGTGCCAGCAGCCCAATCGAGGGAGTTGCCACCGGGGAGCTGTTTTTT. It encodes CASSPIEGVATGELFF.

V gene TRBV28 combines with J gene TRBJ1-3; TRBD1 matches at 7 bases. The V gene's germline CDR1 is MDHEN and CDR2 SYDVKM. V gave up 4 bases and J gave up 6 bases; unmatched junction bases: 6. The CDR3 extends over 14 amino acids. Here the CDR3 DNA reads TGTGCCAGCAGTTATTTAACAGGGGAAAACACCATATATTTT. This sequence encodes CASSYLTGENTIYF.

J is TRBJ1-3 and V is TRBV7-8; D is unclear. The V end was cut by 3 bases, the J end by 3 bases, with 15 bases between. Germline-derived CDR1 and CDR2 are SGHVS and FQNEAQ. This CDR3 is built from 16 residues. The CDR3 reads CASSLVTSGFGNTIYF. The CDR3 nucleotides read TGTGCCAGCAGCTTGGTAACTTCAGGATTTGGAAACACCATATATTTT. The full variable domain, completed using reference TRBV7-8 and TRBJ1-3, is GAGVSQSPRYKVAKRGQDVALRCDPISGHVSLFWYQQALGQGPEFLTYFQNEAQLDKSGLPSDRFFAERPEGSVSTLKIQRTQQEDSAVYLCASSLVTSGFGNTIYFGEGSWLTVV.

The V gene is TRBV15, the J gene TRBJ1-1; the D gene is possibly TRBD1 (6 bases). Trimming took off 1 base at V and 4 bases at J, with 13 bases between the two ends. Germline V gene lookup returns CDR1 LNHNV and CDR2 YYDKDF (reference sequence). The CDR3 runs to 15 residues. CDR3 in DNA: TGTGCCACCAGCAGAGGGGGGGGCTTGGTCACTGAAGCTTTCTTT. Protein: CATSRGGGLVTEAFF.

The chain uses TRBV28 and TRBJ1-5; no reliable D call. Per germline, CDR1 MDHEN and CDR2 SYDVKM. V was clipped by 6 bases and J by 4 bases, with 25 bases between them. This CDR3 comprises 18 residues. The CDR3 sequence is CASSPGGSSAPRNQPQHF. For the CDR3, the DNA is TGTGCCAGCAGCCCCGGAGGGTCCTCGGCCCCACGGAATCAGCCCCAGCATTTT.

J is TRBJ2-3 and V is TRBV9, with 8 positions matching TRBD2. The CDR3 loop spans 15 amino acids. The V segment lost 0 bases and the J segment 0 bases; nucleotides outside the gene matches: 0. Germline values: CDR1 SGDLS, CDR2 YYNGEE. The CDR3: CASSVAGGSTDTQYF. CDR3 coding DNA: TGTGCCAGCAGCGTAGCGGGAGGGAGCACAGATACGCAGTATTTT.

V and J are TRBV6-5 and TRBJ2-4; no definite D call. The CDR3 contains 15 residues. Trimming removed 0 bases at V and 2 bases at J, with 8 bases between. The germline gives CDR1 MNHEY, CDR2 SVGAGI. CDR3 residues: CASSYSRLPKNIQYF. The DNA for the CDR3 is TGTGCCAGCAGTTACTCGAGGCTCCCCAAAAACATTCAGTACTTC.

V usage is TRBV6-2 or TRBV6-3 and J usage is TRBJ1-3; weak D call: TRBD1 (6 bases). The CDR3 has 17 amino acids. Germline V lookup: CDR1 MNHEY, CDR2 SVGEGT. Trimming removed 1 base at V and 1 base at J, with 14 bases between. The CDR3 here is CASSYFPAGASGNTIYF. CDR3 coding DNA: TGTGCCAGCAGTTACTTCCCGGCAGGGGCTTCTGGAAACACCATATATTTT.

The rearrangement joins TRBV4-2 to TRBJ1-6, with D perhaps matching TRBD1 (5 bases). Trimming removed 4 bases at V and 4 bases at J, with 14 bases between. The CDR3 sequence is 16 residues long. CDR1 is LGHNA and CDR2 is YNFKEQ in the germline V gene. CDR3 in amino acids: CASSPSGEGYNSPLHF. The CDR3, as DNA: TGTGCCAGCAGCCCCTCGGGGGAAGGTTATAATTCACCCCTCCACTTT.